This T cell receptor (beta chain) stems from a study of T cells in Graves' hyperthyroidism and ophthalmopathy. Study overall: Sampling of peripheral blood happened at initial diagnosis, prior to any treatment. Overall study results and limits: Among thyroid clonotypes expanded above 0.001, most also appeared in blood.

TCR beta CDR3 region amplification was performed from RNA transcripts. A first-round RT-PCR of the TCR CDR3 used the HTBI primer set. From the multiplex PCR reads, TCRdb called clonotypes with MiXCR, one entry per CDR3 protein. This sample yields fewer than 450,000 distinct CDR3 sequences, of which roughly 15% are seen a single time; approximately 20% belongs to the top ten. CDR1 is MDHEN and CDR2 is SYDVKM in the germline V gene. The CDR3 loop spans 17 amino acids. With 6 bases clipped from V and 1 base from J, the junction kept 12 bases outside the gene matches. This clonotype has more than one count but fewer than ten. Antigen unknown.

The chain is built from TRBV28 and TRBJ2-7; 10 bases are shared with TRBD2. Sequenced material: blood. The sequence derives from a woman aged 60 to 75 with Graves' ophthalmopathy. The CDR3 is CASSPLELAGASYEQYF. In DNA form, the CDR3 reads TGTGCCAGCAGCCCTCTGGAGCTAGCGGGAGCTTCCTACGAGCAGTACTTC.